The 21 T cell receptor beta chains presented below share a single source sample, sequenced in a study of cytomegalovirus exposure and HLA in healthy donors (dated by TCRdb to the late 2010s). The library was obtained by the immunoSEQ multiplex PCR assay. The multiplex PCR relied on a mix of 60 forward primers for TCR Vbeta segments and 13 reverse primers for TCR Jbeta segments. This immuneACCESS table, as held by TCRdb, lists in-frame sequences with V and J called but not all clones. Of the missing ones, under half trace to an unresolved V gene in checked studies; the others have no known cause. The sample profile shows some 200,000 clones; over 70% of them were found once. 2% to 2.5% of the sample is taken by the ten largest. Sequencing was done on a sample of PBMCs. The receptor source for this set is a woman aged 25 to 39 in good health and CMV-seronegative.

J is TRBJ1-3 and V is TRBV4-2, with TRBD1 matching over 9 bases. CDR3 length equals 20 residues. Trimming took 5 bases from V and 2 from J; bases not matched to a gene: 19. Germline CDR1 LGHNA, CDR2 YNFKEQ. As DNA, the CDR3 is TGTGCCAGCAGCTCGACCGGGACAGGGAATCTTGGTAGAGCTGGAAACACCATATATTTT. Protein sequence: CASSSTGTGNLGRAGNTIYF.

This clone is a singleton in its sample. The V and J genes are TRBV6-5 and TRBJ2-2, with unresolved D. This CDR3 contains 14 residues. V shed 0 bases and J shed 7 bases, with 9 bases lying between them. Per the germline V gene, CDR1 is MNHEY and CDR2 is SVGAGI. CDR3 DNA sequence: TGTGCCAGCAGTTACTCGGGTCAGGACGGGGAGCTGTTTTTT. Protein product: CASSYSGQDGELFF.

A single count supports this clone. The V gene is TRBV11-3, the J gene TRBJ2-5, with 7 bases lining up with TRBD1. V was pared by 3 bases and J by 2 bases, with 0 bases of the junction left unmatched. CDR3 length: 13 amino acids. The V gene's germline CDR1 is SGHNT and CDR2 YENEEA. The CDR3 sequence: CASSLGQQETQYF. The CDR3 DNA follows: TGTGCCAGCAGCTTGGGACAGCAAGAGACCCAGTACTTC.

CDR3 amino acids: CASSLVPAGPGNTIYF. CDR3 DNA sequence: TGTGCCAGCAGCTTAGTCCCGGCAGGCCCAGGAAACACCATATATTTT. This chain links TRBV7-8 with TRBJ1-3; no definite D call. The CDR3 consists of 16 residues. The V gene lost 1 base and the J gene lost 4 bases, with 14 bases spanning the gap. Germline values: CDR1 SGHVS, CDR2 FQNEAQ.

The chain has TRBV9 and TRBJ1-5, with D tentatively TRBD1 (6 bases). The V gene's germline CDR1 is SGDLS and CDR2 YYNGEE. The CDR3 contains 14 residues. Trimming took off 2 bases at V and 6 bases at J, with 12 bases between the two ends. The CDR3 here is CASSVGGRGQPQHF. The CDR3 DNA is TGTGCCAGCAGCGTCGGGGGGCGAGGTCAGCCCCAGCATTTT.

V and J are TRBV20-1 and TRBJ1-2, with D maybe TRBD1 (5 bases). With 6 bases removed from V and 6 bases from J, the gap between germline ends came to 11 bases. The CDR3 runs to 11 residues. Germline V gives CDR1 DFQATT, CDR2 SNEGSKA (reference sequence). CDR3 coding DNA: TGCAGTGCCTTCGACAGCCATGGCTACACCTTC. It codes for CSAFDSHGYTF.

J is TRBJ2-1 and V is TRBV5-1; 8 nucleotides agree with TRBD1. The CDR3 totals 19 residues. The germline CDR1 and CDR2 sequences are SGHRS and YFSETQ. Trimming at V came to 0 bases and at J to 7 bases, leaving 18 bases not matched to a gene. CDR3 DNA sequence: TGCGCCAGCAGCTTGGTGGGAAGTAGGTGGCGGACAGGGATTAATGAGCAGTTCTTC. The encoded protein is CASSLVGSRWRTGINEQFF.

The chain couples TRBV18 to TRBJ1-5; D is uncertain. Germline V lookup: CDR1 KGHSH, CDR2 LQKENI. The CDR3 extends over 13 amino acids. V lost 8 bases, J lost 5 bases, and 13 bases lay in between. CDR3 coding DNA: TGTGCCAGCCGCGTGGGCGTGGATCAGCCCCAGCATTTT. As protein: CASRVGVDQPQHF. The full variable domain, with the rest looked up from reference TRBV18 and TRBJ1-5, is NAGVMQNPRHLVRRRGQEARLRCSPMKGHSHVYWYRQLPEEGLKFMVYLQKENIIDESGMPKERFSAEFPKEGPSILRIQQVVRGDSAAYFCASRVGVDQPQHFGDGTRLSIL.

The rearrangement joins TRBV10-1 to TRBJ1-6; TRBD1 matches at 10 bases. After removal of 8 bases from V and 10 bases from J, the junction contained 5 bases not matched to a gene. This CDR3 comprises 13 residues. Germline CDR1 is WNHNN and CDR2 is SYGVQD (reference sequence). The CDR3 DNA follows: TGCGCCAGCTCGGACAGGGGGGACTCACCCCTCCACTTT. This sequence encodes CASSDRGDSPLHF.

This clone was recorded a few times. The rearrangement joins TRBV7-6 to TRBJ2-1; 7 nucleotides line up with TRBD2. Germline loops: CDR1 SGHVS, CDR2 FNYEAQ. CDR3 length: 15 amino acids. V was pared by 4 bases and J by 5 bases, with 8 bases of the junction left unmatched. CDR3 sequence reads: CASSSMYGGDNEQFF. The CDR3 DNA sequence: TGTGCCAGCAGCTCCATGTATGGGGGGGACAATGAGCAGTTCTTC.

The chain is built from TRBV6-5 and TRBJ1-1; D is perhaps TRBD1 (6 bases). The length of the CDR3 is 15 residues. The V gene's germline CDR1 is MNHEY and CDR2 SVGAGI. V lost 2 bases, J lost 0 bases, and 10 bases lay in between. This CDR3 is CASSYVRTVNTEAFF. The DNA for the CDR3 is TGTGCCAGCAGTTACGTCCGGACAGTGAACACTGAAGCTTTCTTT.

V gene TRBV19 combines with J gene TRBJ1-4; D is unresolved. V was clipped by 5 bases and J by 7 bases, with 11 bases between them. Germline V lookup: CDR1 LNHDA, CDR2 SQIVND (reference sequence). The CDR3 runs to 13 residues. CDR3 coding DNA: TGTGCCAGTAGTCCTACGACGGGTGAAAAACTGTTTTTT. Translated, it gives CASSPTTGEKLFF.

This chain uses TRBV6-1 with TRBJ1-2, with a tentative D call TRBD1 (5 bases). V was pared by 1 base and J by 6 bases, with 9 bases between. The CDR3 is 13 residues long. Looked up from germline, CDR1 is MNHNS and CDR2 is SASEGT. The CDR3 here is CASSEDTGDGYTF. In nucleotides, the CDR3 is TGTGCCAGCAGTGAAGACACAGGTGATGGCTACACCTTC.

This rearrangement joins TRBV6-5 to TRBJ1-2, with 11 nucleotides matching TRBD1. CDR1 and CDR2 from the germline V gene are MNHEY and SVGAGI. Unmatched junction bases numbered 8, after V lost 6 bases and J lost 5 bases. There are 15 residues in the CDR3. Written as DNA, the CDR3 is TGTGCCAGCAGGTTTCCGGGACAGGGGGTTTATGGCTACACCTTC. Translation: CASRFPGQGVYGYTF.

This chain uses TRBV5-1 with TRBJ2-3, with 7 bases fitting TRBD2. V lost 0 bases, J lost 4 bases, and 8 bases stayed unmatched. CDR3 size: 16 residues. From germline, CDR1 is SGHRS and CDR2 YFSETQ. The CDR3 region is CASSLAGGSVADTQYF. The CDR3 coding sequence is TGCGCCAGCAGCTTGGCCGGCGGGAGTGTTGCAGATACGCAGTATTTT.

This clone was seen more than once but under ten times. V usage is TRBV7-8 and J usage is TRBJ1-1; TRBD1 might be the D (5 bases). The CDR3 contains 16 residues. The V gene lost 3 bases and the J gene lost 0 bases, with 14 bases spanning the gap. CDR1 is SGHVS, CDR2 FQNEAQ, per germline. CDR3 region: CASSFRSQEMNTEAFF. The CDR3 DNA reads TGTGCCAGCAGCTTTCGATCACAGGAGATGAACACTGAAGCTTTCTTT.

J is TRBJ2-1 and V is TRBV9; TRBD2 matches 8 bases. J gave up 0 bases and V 0 bases, and 14 bases lay outside the gene matches. The CDR3 is 20 amino acids. Germline CDR1 is SGDLS and CDR2 is YYNGEE. The CDR3 here is CASSVGGLAHVLSSYNEQFF. The CDR3 DNA sequence: TGTGCCAGCAGCGTAGGAGGACTAGCTCACGTCTTGAGCTCCTACAATGAGCAGTTCTTC.

This clone was observed a single time. The chain couples TRBV7-2 to TRBJ2-5, with a weak D call TRBD1 (6 bases). Germline CDR1 SGHTA, CDR2 FQGNSA. Trimming took 5 bases from V and 5 from J, leaving 18 bases between them. The CDR3 covers 15 residues. The CDR3 DNA reads as TGTGCCAGCAGCGCACAACAGGGATTCGGGGAGACCCAGTACTTC. Translated: CASSAQQGFGETQYF.

The rearrangement uses TRBV5-3 and TRBJ1-1, with D hard to call. TRBV5-3 is identified as an open reading frame with a role that is uncertain. V was cut by 4 bases and J by 3 bases, with 13 bases left in between. The CDR3 consists of 14 residues. In DNA form, the CDR3 reads TGTGCCAGAAGCCCCTCCGGAGTTCACACTGAAGCTTTCTTT. It translates to CARSPSGVHTEAFF.

The chain is built from TRBV7-3 and TRBJ2-1, with D unresolved. Germline-derived CDR1 and CDR2 are SGHTA and FQGTGA. V was pared by 2 bases and J by 8 bases, with 13 bases between. The CDR3 length is 14 residues. The chain's CDR3 is CASSLRVMPDEQFF. CDR3 nucleotides: TGTGCCAGCAGCTTACGGGTTATGCCGGATGAGCAGTTCTTC.

The chain couples TRBV19 to TRBJ1-1; TRBD1 agrees at 8 bases. The junction had 10 bases not matched to a gene; V was cut back by 6 bases and J by 4 bases. This CDR3 has 15 residues. The germline V gene has CDR1 LNHDA and CDR2 SQIVND (reference sequence). This CDR3 reads CASRDRGESITEAFF. In DNA, the CDR3 is TGTGCCAGTAGAGACAGGGGCGAGTCGATCACTGAAGCTTTCTTT.